Listed below are T cell receptor beta chains from one sample, sequenced in a study of radiation and T cells in renal cell carcinoma. This table comes from immunoSEQ multiplex PCR, and its TCRdb copy is limited to in-frame clones, with some not included. The profile shows 20,000 to 30,000 clones, 65% to 85% of them singletons. The sample was blood, taken from a patient whose treatment included radiotherapy and nephrectomy. The source of these receptors is a man aged 60 to 75 with renal cell carcinoma. CDR3s include the opening cysteine and the closing phenylalanine or tryptophan. A D gene is named only where the DNA matches it firmly. Size is stated for part of the rows, as once, few or many counts, or as a class when the clone is expanded.

d_gene	v_gene	j_gene	abundance	CDR3nt	CDR3aa
TRBD2	TRBV19	TRBJ2-3	.	TGTGCCAGTAGTATTACAGCGGGATTTGGCCCAGATACGCAGTATTTT	CASSITAGFGPDTQYF
.	TRBV4-3	TRBJ2-1	.	TGCGCCAGCAGCCAAGAATCCGTCAAACAGGGAATTAAGAACAATGAGCAGTTCTTC	CASSQESVKQGIKNNEQFF
.	TRBV7-8	TRBJ1-5	.	TGTGCCAGCAGCTATGAAACAGGAGAGTGGCAGCCCCAGCATTTT	CASSYETGEWQPQHF
TRBD2	TRBV6-1	TRBJ2-7	few	TGTGCCAGCAGTGAAGGAACTAGCGTTGCCTACGAGCAGTACTTC	CASSEGTSVAYEQYF
.	TRBV7-2	TRBJ2-7	.	TGTGCCAGCAGCACCCGTCGGTCCGGGCACGAGCAGTACTTC	CASSTRRSGHEQYF
.	TRBV6-5	TRBJ2-3	few	TGTGCCAGCAGGGCCGACGGAGATACGCAGTATTTT	CASRADGDTQYF
.	TRBV5-5	TRBJ2-7	few	TGTGCCAGCAGCTTGAACGCTTATTCGGTCGAGCAGTACTTC	CASSLNAYSVEQYF
TRBD1	TRBV11-2	TRBJ2-3	.	TGTGCCAGCAGCCCGACAGGGTGGTACACAGATACGCAGTATTTT	CASSPTGWYTDTQYF
.	TRBV30	TRBJ2-5	.	TGTGCCTGGAACAGCAAAGAGACCCAGTACTTC	CAWNSKETQYF
.	TRBV7-2	TRBJ2-2	once	TGTGCCAGCAGCCGGGGGGCAGGGGCGAACACCGGGGAGCTGTTTTTT	CASSRGAGANTGELFF
.	TRBV2	TRBJ2-2	.	TGTGCCAGCAGGGACAACACGAACACCGGGGAGCTGTTTTTT	CASRDNTNTGELFF
.	TRBV9	TRBJ1-6	.	TGTGCCAGCGGGCTTAAGGGTAATTCACCCCTCCACTTT	CASGLKGNSPLHF
.	TRBV19	TRBJ2-6	.	TGTGCCAGTAGTCTAGAAGTTACCCCACAATCTGGGGCCAACGTCCTGACTTTC	CASSLEVTPQSGANVLTF
.	TRBV2	TRBJ1-5	.	TGTGCCAGCACGGCGGATGCTGATCAGCCCCAGCATTTT	CASTADADQPQHF
TRBD1	TRBV5-8	TRBJ2-5	.	TGTGCCAGCAGTTTAACCGGGACAGGGTCGGTAGAGACCCAGTACTTC	CASSLTGTGSVETQYF
.	TRBV2	TRBJ1-3	.	TGTGCCAGCAGGCACGAACAGGAGGTAACTGGAAACACCATATATTTT	CASRHEQEVTGNTIYF
.	TRBV19	TRBJ2-6	.	TGTGCCAGTACCTCGAGTAACAGAGACTCTGGGGCCAACGTCCTGACTTTC	CASTSSNRDSGANVLTF
TRBD2	TRBV27	TRBJ2-7	.	TGTGCCAGCAGTACTCCGGGACTAGCGGGAGAAGGCGAGCAGTACTTC	CASSTPGLAGEGEQYF
TRBD2	TRBV7-9	TRBJ2-5	.	TGTGCCAGCAGCTTAGATCGATGGCTAGCGGAAAAAGAACGGGAGACCCAGTACTTC	CASSLDRWLAEKERETQYF
.	TRBV2	TRBJ2-7	few	TGTGCCAGCAGTGCCGATGGGACTCCAAGGGAGCAGTACTTC	CASSADGTPREQYF
TRBD1	TRBV12-5	TRBJ2-7	.	TGTGCTAGTGGTTCCCCCGACAGGGCCTACGAGCAGTACTTC	CASGSPDRAYEQYF
.	TRBV18	TRBJ1-5	.	TGTGCCAGCTCACTGTCAGGGGAACAGCCCCAGCATTTT	CASSLSGEQPQHF
.	TRBV6-6	TRBJ1-4	once	TGTGCCGGGAGGCCGGGGGGCGAAGAAAAACTGTTTTTT	CAGRPGGEEKLFF
.	TRBV13	TRBJ2-3	.	TGTGCCAGCAGCGCCCCCGGGACACGCACAGATACGCAGTATTTT	CASSAPGTRTDTQYF
.	TRBV6-5	TRBJ1-1	.	TGTGCCAGCAGTTCCACACGGGGCACTGAAGCTTTCTTT	CASSSTRGTEAFF
.	TRBV5-1	TRBJ1-1	.	TGCGCCAGCAGCTTCAAGACAGGTTGGGACACTGAAGCTTTCTTT	CASSFKTGWDTEAFF
TRBD2	TRBV5-1	TRBJ2-2	.	TGCGCCACCAGACTTTTGACTAGCGGGAGCGACACCGGGGAGCTGTTTTTT	CATRLLTSGSDTGELFF
.	TRBV30	TRBJ2-7	.	TGTGCCTGGAGTGTACAAGGGTTCGAGCAGTACTTC	CAWSVQGFEQYF
TRBD2	TRBV6-1	TRBJ2-5	.	TGTGCCAGCAGTGCTCGTCTAGCGGGAATTAGAGAGACCCAGTACTTC	CASSARLAGIRETQYF
TRBD2	TRBV10-3	TRBJ2-3	.	TGTGCCATCACTTCTAGCGGGACAGATACGCAGTATTTT	CAITSSGTDTQYF
.	TRBV5-1	TRBJ1-5	.	TGCGCCAGCAGTTTTGGGGGGATCAATCAGCCCCAGCATTTT	CASSFGGINQPQHF
.	TRBV2	TRBJ2-7	.	TGTGCCAGCAGTGAAGGGGCGGAAAGCTCCTACGAGCAGTACTTC	CASSEGAESSYEQYF
.	TRBV5-6	TRBJ2-7	.	TGTGCCAGCAGCGTCCGAAGGATAGCCGGCGGCTACGAGCAGTACTTC	CASSVRRIAGGYEQYF
.	TRBV12-2	TRBJ1-1	.	TGTGCAAGTCGCTTACCCCGACAGAGGATGAACACTGAAGCTTTCTTT	CASRLPRQRMNTEAFF
.	TRBV4-1	TRBJ2-3	.	TGCGCCAGCAGCCCCCGGGGGGATACGCAGTATTTT	CASSPRGDTQYF
TRBD1	TRBV18	TRBJ1-5	.	TGTGCCAGCTCACTTCCTCCGGGACAGGGGAGTCAGCCCCAGCATTTT	CASSLPPGQGSQPQHF
.	TRBV5-1	TRBJ2-5	.	TGCGCCAGCGAAACAGGGACGGGAGAGACCCAGTACTTC	CASETGTGETQYF
.	TRBV27	TRBJ1-1	.	TGTGCCAGCAGTTTGGCTATGAACACTGAAGCTTTCTTT	CASSLAMNTEAFF
TRBD2	TRBV29-1	TRBJ2-2	.	TGCAGCGTTTTTGGGACTAGTGGCACCGGGGAGCTGTTTTTT	CSVFGTSGTGELFF
TRBD2	TRBV7-9	TRBJ2-7	.	TGTGCCAGCAGCCCTCGCGGGACTACGACCGCCGAGCAGTACTTC	CASSPRGTTTAEQYF
.	TRBV4-2	TRBJ1-2	.	TGTGCCAGCAGCCAAGGGGAACAGGAGATACATGGCTACACCTTC	CASSQGEQEIHGYTF
TRBD1	TRBV9	TRBJ1-4	few	TGTGCCAGCAGCGCCACAGGGGGCATTCACGAAAAACTGTTTTTT	CASSATGGIHEKLFF
.	TRBV19	TRBJ2-2	.	TGTGCCAGTAGTATACGGGGGTGGAACACCGGGGAGCTGTTTTTT	CASSIRGWNTGELFF
.	TRBV4-3	TRBJ1-6	.	TGCGCCAGCAGCCAAGGCCCGGGGGCTAGGAATTCACCCCTCCACTTT	CASSQGPGARNSPLHF
.	TRBV2	TRBJ2-6	.	TGTGCCAGCAGCTACAGCTCTGGGGCCAACGTCCTGACTTTC	CASSYSSGANVLTF
.	TRBV7-9	TRBJ2-1	.	TGTGCCAGCAGCTTAGGTGTCTATGAGCAGTTCTTC	CASSLGVYEQFF
.	TRBV5-5	TRBJ2-1	.	TGTGCCAGCAGCGACCCCGGAGGTTTGGCCGACGGTGAGCAGTTCTTC	CASSDPGGLADGEQFF
TRBD2	TRBV7-8	TRBJ2-5	.	TGTGCCAGCAGCTCCTCCTCTTTAATAGCGGGACTAACGGAGACCCAGTACTTC	CASSSSSLIAGLTETQYF
.	TRBV29-1	TRBJ1-2	.	TGCAGCGTTGAAAAAGGGGACGGCTACACCTTC	CSVEKGDGYTF
.	TRBV7-9	TRBJ2-1	.	TGTGCCAGCAGCTTAGTCTCCGGGAGACCCGATGAGCAGTTCTTC	CASSLVSGRPDEQFF
.	TRBV19	TRBJ1-6	once	TGTGCCAGTAGTATGGGGGGGGATTCACCCCTCCACTTT	CASSMGGDSPLHF
.	TRBV5-5	TRBJ1-2	.	TGTGCCAGCAGCCCGGGGCAGCATAATTATGGCTACACCTTC	CASSPGQHNYGYTF
TRBD2	TRBV7-8	TRBJ2-3	.	TGTGCCAGCAGCCCCGTGGTTAGCGGGGCAACTAGCACAGATACGCAGTATTTT	CASSPVVSGATSTDTQYF
.	TRBV5-1	TRBJ2-3	.	TGCGCCAGCAGCTTGGTATTCGGGAAAGGGGCAGATACGCAGTATTTT	CASSLVFGKGADTQYF
.	TRBV27	TRBJ2-1	.	TGTGCCAGCCGGGCCAGCTCCTACAATGAGCAGTTCTTC	CASRASSYNEQFF
.	TRBV6-1	TRBJ1-5	few	TGTGCCAGCAGTGAATGGGGAGGTAACAGCAATCAGCCCCAGCATTTT	CASSEWGGNSNQPQHF
.	TRBV7-2	TRBJ2-2	.	TGTGCCAGCAGGACTCTCAACACCGGGGAGCTGTTTTTT	CASRTLNTGELFF
TRBD1	TRBV7-9	TRBJ1-1	few	TGTGCCAGCAGCAAGCCAAGGGGGCGGGAGGTTGAAGCTTTCTTT	CASSKPRGREVEAFF
.	TRBV5-1	TRBJ2-4	.	TGCGCCAGCAGCCCCGCGGCTCTCTCCGGCAAAAACATTCAGTACTTC	CASSPAALSGKNIQYF
.	TRBV6-5	TRBJ1-6	.	TGTGCCAGCCGAAAGTGGAACGGCGGAGATTCACCCCTCCACTTT	CASRKWNGGDSPLHF